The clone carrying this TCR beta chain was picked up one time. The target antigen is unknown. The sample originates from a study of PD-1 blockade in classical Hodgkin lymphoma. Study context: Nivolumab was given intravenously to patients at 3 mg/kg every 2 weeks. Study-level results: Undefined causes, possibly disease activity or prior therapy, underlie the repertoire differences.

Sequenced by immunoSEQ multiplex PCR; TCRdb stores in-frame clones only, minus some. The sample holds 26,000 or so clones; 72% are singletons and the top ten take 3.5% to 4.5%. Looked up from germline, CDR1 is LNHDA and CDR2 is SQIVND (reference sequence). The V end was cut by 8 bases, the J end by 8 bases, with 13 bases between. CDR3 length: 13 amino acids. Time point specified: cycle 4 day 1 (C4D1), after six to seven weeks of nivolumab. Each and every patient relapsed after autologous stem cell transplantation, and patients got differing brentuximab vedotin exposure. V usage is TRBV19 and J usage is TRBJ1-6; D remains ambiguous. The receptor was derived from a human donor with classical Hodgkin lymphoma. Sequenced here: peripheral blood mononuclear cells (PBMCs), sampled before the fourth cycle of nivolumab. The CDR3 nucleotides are TGTGCCAGTTCCCCAAAGAGAGATTCACCCCTCCACTTT. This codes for CASSPKRDSPLHF.